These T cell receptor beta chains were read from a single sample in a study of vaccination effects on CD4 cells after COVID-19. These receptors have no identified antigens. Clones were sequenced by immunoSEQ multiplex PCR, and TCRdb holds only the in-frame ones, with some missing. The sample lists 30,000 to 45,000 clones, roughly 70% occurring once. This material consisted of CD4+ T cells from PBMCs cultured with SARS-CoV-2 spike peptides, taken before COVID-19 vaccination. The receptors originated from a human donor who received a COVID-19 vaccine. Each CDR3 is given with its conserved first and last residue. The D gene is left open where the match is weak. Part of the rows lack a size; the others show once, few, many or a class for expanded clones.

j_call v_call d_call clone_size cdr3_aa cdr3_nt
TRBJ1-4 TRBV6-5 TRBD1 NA CASSATRGENEKLFF TGTGCCAGCAGCGCGACCAGGGGGGAGAATGAAAAACTGTTTTTT
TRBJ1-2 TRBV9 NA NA CASSRQALNYGYTF TGTGCCAGCAGTAGACAGGCACTTAACTATGGCTACACCTTC
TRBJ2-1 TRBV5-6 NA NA CASSLYSLTPYNEQFF TGTGCCAGCAGCTTGTACAGCCTGACTCCCTACAATGAGCAGTTCTTC
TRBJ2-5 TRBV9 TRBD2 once CASTLLAGAGETQYF TGTGCCAGCACCCTCCTAGCGGGAGCGGGAGAGACCCAGTACTTC
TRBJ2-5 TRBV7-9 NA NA CASSLDSGEETQYF TGTGCCAGCAGCTTAGACTCAGGGGAAGAGACCCAGTACTTC
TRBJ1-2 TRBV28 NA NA CASSSSTGHYGYTF TGTGCCAGCAGTTCCTCCACGGGACACTATGGCTACACCTTC
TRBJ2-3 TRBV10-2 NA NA CASSEAARVTDTQYF TGCGCCAGCAGTGAGGCAGCCCGAGTTACAGATACGCAGTATTTT
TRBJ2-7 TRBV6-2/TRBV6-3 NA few CASSRGGAGGIYEQYF TGTGCCAGCAGCCGCGGGGGGGCAGGGGGCATCTACGAGCAGTACTTC
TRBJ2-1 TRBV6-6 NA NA CASSQDFASYNEQFF TGTGCCAGCAGCCAGGACTTCGCCTCCTACAATGAGCAGTTCTTC
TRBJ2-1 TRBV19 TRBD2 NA CASNGRPYNEQFF TGTGCCAGTAACGGGAGGCCCTACAATGAGCAGTTCTTC
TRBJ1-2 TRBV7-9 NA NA CASSLGSGGSNYGYTF TGTGCCAGCAGCTTAGGGTCTGGGGGGTCTAACTATGGCTACACCTTC
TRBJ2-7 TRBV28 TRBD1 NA CASRGYGTEGEEQYF TGTGCCAGCAGGGGATACGGGACAGAGGGTGAGGAGCAGTACTTC
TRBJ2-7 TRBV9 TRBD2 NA CASSVEAGGEREQYF TGTGCCAGCAGCGTAGAGGCGGGAGGCGAGAGGGAGCAGTACTTC
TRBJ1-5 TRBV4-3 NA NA CASSQGLSGTSNQPQHF TGCGCCAGCAGCCAAGGCCTCTCAGGGACGAGCAATCAGCCCCAGCATTTT
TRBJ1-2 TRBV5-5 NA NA CASSLTGQIYGYTF TGTGCCAGCAGCTTGACCGGACAGATCTATGGCTACACCTTC
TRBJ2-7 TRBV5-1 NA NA CASSLAPTGTPADSYEQYF TGCGCCAGCAGCTTGGCCCCTACCGGGACACCGGCCGACTCCTACGAGCAGTACTTC
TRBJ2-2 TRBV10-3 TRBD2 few CAISGSSGASNTGELFF TGTGCCATCAGTGGATCTAGCGGGGCATCGAACACCGGGGAGCTGTTTTTT
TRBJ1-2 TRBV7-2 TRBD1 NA CASRFTGGGYTF TGTGCCAGCAGGTTTACAGGGGGTGGCTACACCTTC
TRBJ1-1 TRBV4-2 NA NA CASTGVAIKAEAFF TGTGCCAGCACGGGGGTCGCCATTAAGGCGGAAGCTTTCTTT
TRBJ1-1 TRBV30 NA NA CAWSVPGDSEAFF TGTGCCTGGAGTGTACCCGGGGACTCTGAAGCTTTCTTT
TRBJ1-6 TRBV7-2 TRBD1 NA CASRSRTGGSPLHF TGTGCCAGCCGTTCTCGGACAGGGGGTTCACCCCTCCACTTT
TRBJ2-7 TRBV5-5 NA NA CASSLAAGEDEQYF TGTGCCAGCAGCTTGGCGGCAGGGGAAGACGAGCAGTACTTC
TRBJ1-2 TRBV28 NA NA CASSLELRSYGYTF TGTGCCAGCAGTTTAGAGTTAAGGTCCTATGGCTACACCTTC
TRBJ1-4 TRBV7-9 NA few CASSSGPEKLFF TGTGCCAGCAGCTCGGGCCCCGAAAAACTGTTTTTT
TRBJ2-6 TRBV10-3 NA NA CATGRSWISGANVLTF TGTGCCACCGGCAGGAGTTGGATCTCTGGGGCCAACGTCCTGACTTTC
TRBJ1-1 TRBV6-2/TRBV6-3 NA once CASSYRVTEAFF TGTGCCAGCAGTTACAGGGTCACTGAAGCTTTCTTT
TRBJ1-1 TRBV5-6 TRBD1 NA CASSSGTGMNTEAFF TGTGCCAGCAGCTCAGGGACAGGGATGAACACTGAAGCTTTCTTT
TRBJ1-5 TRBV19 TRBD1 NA CASRRQGSQPQHF TGTGCCAGTAGACGACAGGGGAGTCAGCCCCAGCATTTT
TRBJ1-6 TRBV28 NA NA CASLSSYNSPLHF TGTGCCAGCCTGAGCTCCTATAATTCACCCCTCCACTTT
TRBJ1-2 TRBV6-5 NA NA CASWGRGASTYGYTF TGTGCCAGCTGGGGGCGGGGAGCTTCAACTTATGGCTACACCTTC
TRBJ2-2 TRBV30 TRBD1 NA CAWSGLDRATGELFF TGTGCCTGGAGTGGATTGGACAGGGCCACCGGGGAGCTGTTTTTT
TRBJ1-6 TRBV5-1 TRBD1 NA CASSIQGAGGNSPLHF TGCGCCAGCAGCATCCAGGGGGCCGGAGGGAATTCACCCCTCCACTTT
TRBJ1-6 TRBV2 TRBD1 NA CASSEAGTGDSPLHF TGTGCCAGCAGTGAAGCAGGGACAGGGGATTCACCCCTCCACTTT
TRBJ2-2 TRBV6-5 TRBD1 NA CASSYLMTGLAGELFF TGTGCCAGCAGTTACCTCATGACAGGGTTGGCCGGGGAGCTGTTTTTT
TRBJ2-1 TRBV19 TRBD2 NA CASGRRTSALVSSFNEQFF TGTGCCAGTGGACGACGGACTAGCGCGCTGGTAAGCAGTTTTAATGAGCAGTTCTTC
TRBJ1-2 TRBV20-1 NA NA CSASGDTYGYTF TGCAGTGCTAGTGGGGATACCTATGGCTACACCTTC
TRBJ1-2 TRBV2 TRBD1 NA CASSYADDRANYGYTF TGTGCCAGCAGTTACGCAGATGACAGGGCTAACTATGGCTACACCTTC
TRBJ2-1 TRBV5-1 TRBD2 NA CASSSDPGTSLTEQFF TGCGCCAGCAGCTCGGACCCCGGGACTAGCTTGACTGAGCAGTTCTTC
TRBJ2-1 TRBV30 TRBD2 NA CAWSVGVLAAYNEQFF TGTGCCTGGAGTGTAGGAGTACTAGCGGCCTACAATGAGCAGTTCTTC
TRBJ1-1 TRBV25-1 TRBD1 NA CASSGTGTEAFF TGTGCCAGCAGTGGGACAGGAACTGAAGCTTTCTTT
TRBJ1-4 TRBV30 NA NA CAWSPGLPEKLFF TGTGCCTGGAGTCCGGGGCTCCCTGAAAAACTGTTTTTT
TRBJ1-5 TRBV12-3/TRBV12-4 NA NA CASRPQGNQPQHF TGTGCCAGCAGACCACAGGGAAATCAGCCCCAGCATTTT
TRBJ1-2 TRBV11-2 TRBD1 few CASSHRGRTPTSDYGYTF TGTGCCAGCAGCCACAGGGGGCGAACACCCACAAGTGACTATGGCTACACCTTC
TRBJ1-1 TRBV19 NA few CASSLRGGNTEAFF TGTGCCAGTAGTCTGAGGGGGGGGAACACTGAAGCTTTCTTT
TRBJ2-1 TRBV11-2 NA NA CASSARGSEQFF TGTGCCAGCAGCGCTAGGGGGAGTGAGCAGTTCTTC
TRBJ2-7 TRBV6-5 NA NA CATGTSPYEQYF TGTGCCACCGGGACGTCGCCCTACGAGCAGTACTTC